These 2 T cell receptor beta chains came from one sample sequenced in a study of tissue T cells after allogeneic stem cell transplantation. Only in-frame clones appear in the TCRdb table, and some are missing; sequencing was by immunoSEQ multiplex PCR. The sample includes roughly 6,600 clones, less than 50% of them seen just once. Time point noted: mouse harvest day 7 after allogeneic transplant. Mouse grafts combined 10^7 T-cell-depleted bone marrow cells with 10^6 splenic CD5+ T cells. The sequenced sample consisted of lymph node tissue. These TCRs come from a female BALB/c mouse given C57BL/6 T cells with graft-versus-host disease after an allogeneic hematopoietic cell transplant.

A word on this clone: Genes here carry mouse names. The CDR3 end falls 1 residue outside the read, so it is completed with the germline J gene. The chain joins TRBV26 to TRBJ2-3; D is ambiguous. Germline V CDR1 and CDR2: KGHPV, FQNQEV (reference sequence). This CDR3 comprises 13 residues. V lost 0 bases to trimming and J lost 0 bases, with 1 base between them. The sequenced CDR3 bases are TGTGCCAGCAGTCTGTCGAGTGCAGAAACGCTGTAT. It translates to CASSLSSAETLY. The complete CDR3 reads CASSLSSAETLYF.

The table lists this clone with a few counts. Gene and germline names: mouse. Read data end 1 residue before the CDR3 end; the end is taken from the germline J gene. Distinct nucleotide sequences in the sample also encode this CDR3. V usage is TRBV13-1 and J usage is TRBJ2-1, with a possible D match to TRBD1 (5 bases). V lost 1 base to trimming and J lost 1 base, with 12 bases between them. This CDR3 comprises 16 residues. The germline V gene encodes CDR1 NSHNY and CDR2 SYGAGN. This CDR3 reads CASSDPSDRNYAEQFF. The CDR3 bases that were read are TGTGCCAGCAGTGATCCCTCCGACAGAAACTATGCTGAGCAGTTC.